These T cell receptor beta chains were read from a single sample in a study of blood T cell repertoires in COVID-19. Using immunoSEQ multiplex PCR, the repertoire was profiled, and TCRdb retains in-frame clones only, with some absent. The sample has 90,000 to 140,000 clones; over 75% are singletons. The sample comprised peripheral blood. These receptors came from a man over 45 with acute or convalescent COVID-19. Each CDR3 is given with its conserved first and last residue. The D gene is left open where the match is weak. Some rows have no size entry. The others give once, few or many, or a class for an expanded clone.

>.|.|TRBV3-1/TRBV3-2|TRBJ2-7
TGTGCCAGCAGCTCAGTCGGGGGTTACGAGCAGTACTTC
CASSSVGGYEQYF
>.|.|TRBV2|TRBJ1-1
TGTGCCAGCAGTGAAGGGGGAGACACTGAAGCTTTCTTT
CASSEGGDTEAFF
>TRBD2|.|TRBV6-5|TRBJ2-7
TGTGCCAGCAGTTACTCGTTGACTAGCTTCACCGAGCAGTACTTC
CASSYSLTSFTEQYF
>TRBD1|.|TRBV4-1|TRBJ1-2
TGCGCCAGCAGCCAAGTGAGGGGTACGACAGGGCGGAGTGGCTACACCTTC
CASSQVRGTTGRSGYTF
>TRBD1|.|TRBV9|TRBJ1-1
TGTGCCAGCAGCCCCCGGGGACAGGGGGCGAACACTGAAGCTTTCTTT
CASSPRGQGANTEAFF
>.|.|TRBV6-2/TRBV6-3|TRBJ1-6
TGTGCCAGCAGTTACGAGGGTTCACCCCTCCACTTT
CASSYEGSPLHF
>.|.|TRBV5-1|TRBJ2-7
TGCGCCAGCAGCTTGGGAAATTGGGACAAACCCTACGAGCAGTACTTC
CASSLGNWDKPYEQYF
>TRBD2|.|TRBV27|TRBJ2-7
TGTGCCAGCAGTTTATCCTCTAGCGGGGGGTACGAGCAGTACTTC
CASSLSSSGGYEQYF
>.|.|TRBV9|TRBJ2-1
TGTGCCAGCAGCGGCCAGGGGGGATGGCACAATGAGCAGTTCTTC
CASSGQGGWHNEQFF
>TRBD1|.|TRBV7-6|TRBJ1-1
TGTGCCAGCAGCCCAGGACAGGGGGGGGCAACTTTCTTT
CASSPGQGGATFF
>TRBD2|.|TRBV7-3|TRBJ2-1
TGTGCCAGCAGCTTTGGGACTAATGAGGCGCAGTTCTTC
CASSFGTNEAQFF
>.|.|TRBV19|TRBJ1-5
TGTGCCAGTAGTCCCGGTCCTAATCAGCCCCAGCATTTT
CASSPGPNQPQHF
>TRBD2|.|TRBV5-1|TRBJ2-3
TGCGCCAGCACGGCGGGGGGCGCACCCACAGATACGCAGTATTTT
CASTAGGAPTDTQYF
>TRBD1|.|TRBV7-9|TRBJ1-1
TGTGCCAGCAGGGCGCCTAGGGACAGGGAAATTGATACTGAAGCTTTCTTT
CASRAPRDREIDTEAFF
>TRBD1|.|TRBV11-2|TRBJ1-5
TGTGCCAGCAGCTTACGGACAGGGTCTCATCAGCCCCAGCATTTT
CASSLRTGSHQPQHF
>TRBD2|.|TRBV7-9|TRBJ2-1
TGTGCCAGCAGCTTAGGCAGACTAGCGGGAGTGAACAATGAGCAGTTCTTC
CASSLGRLAGVNNEQFF
>TRBD1|few|TRBV13|TRBJ2-5
TGTGCCAGCAGCCCCCGGACAGGGGCGGGGGAGACCCAGTACTTC
CASSPRTGAGETQYF
>TRBD2|.|TRBV5-5|TRBJ2-7
TGTGCCAGCAGCTGGGGCGGGGGACTCGTACGATCGTACGAGCAGTACTTC
CASSWGGGLVRSYEQYF
>TRBD1|.|TRBV6-5|TRBJ1-5
TGTGCCAGCAGTCCGAGGACAGGGGGTCAGCCCCAGCATTTT
CASSPRTGGQPQHF
>.|.|TRBV7-2|TRBJ1-4
TGTGCCAGCAGCTTAGACAGCCCGGGGGGGACTAATGAAAAACTGTTTTTT
CASSLDSPGGTNEKLFF
>.|.|TRBV2|TRBJ2-2
TGTGCACAGCAAACAGTAAAAGGGGCCGGGGAGCTGTTTTTT
CAQQTVKGAGELFF
>TRBD2|.|TRBV18|TRBJ2-3
TGTGCCAGCTCACCACGGACTAGCGGGAGGGCCGGCACAGATACGCAGTATTTT
CASSPRTSGRAGTDTQYF
>TRBD1|.|TRBV7-2|TRBJ1-2
TGTGCCAGCAGCCTCGGACAGGTTAACTATGGCTACACCTTC
CASSLGQVNYGYTF
>.|.|TRBV13|TRBJ2-6
TGTGCCAGCAGCTTCCGGACACTCCGCAGCTCTGGGGCCAACGTCCTGACTTTC
CASSFRTLRSSGANVLTF
>TRBD2|.|TRBV5-1|TRBJ2-1
TGCGCCAGCAGCTTGTTTCTAGCGGGAGGGTCATACAATGAGCAGTTCTTC
CASSLFLAGGSYNEQFF
>TRBD1|.|TRBV11-2|TRBJ2-7
TGTGCCAGCAGCTTGACAGGGGTCGAGCAGTACTTC
CASSLTGVEQYF
>.|.|TRBV7-9|TRBJ1-1
TGTGCCAGCACGAAGACAGAAATGAACACTGAAGCTTTCTTT
CASTKTEMNTEAFF
>TRBD2|.|TRBV6-2/TRBV6-3|TRBJ2-3
TGTGCCAGCAACCCCGCGAGCGGGAGAAATACGCAGTATTTT
CASNPASGRNTQYF
>.|.|TRBV14|TRBJ2-1
TGTGCCAGCAGCCAAGAGCTTGGTAGGCGCGGGGAGCAGTTCTTC
CASSQELGRRGEQFF
>.|.|TRBV19|TRBJ2-1
TGTGCCAGTAGTATAGGGCCCTACAATGAGCAGTTCTTC
CASSIGPYNEQFF
>TRBD1|.|TRBV27|TRBJ1-6
TGTGCCAGCAGCCAGGGACAGAATAATTCACCCCTCCACTTT
CASSQGQNNSPLHF
>.|.|TRBV10-3|TRBJ2-5
TGTGCCATCAGTGAGTCGGTCCAGCAAGAGACCCAGTACTTC
CAISESVQQETQYF
>.|.|TRBV18|TRBJ2-1
TGTGCCAGCTCACTAAATGAGCAGTTCTTC
CASSLNEQFF
>.|.|TRBV4-1|TRBJ2-7
TGCGCCAGCACTACTTCTACAGGGAATGGAGAGGGCTACGAGCAGTACTTC
CASTTSTGNGEGYEQYF
>.|.|TRBV5-6|TRBJ1-4
TGTGCCAGCAGCTTGGAGGCGGGACCGGGGGAAAAACTGTTTTTT
CASSLEAGPGEKLFF
>TRBD1|once|TRBV16|TRBJ1-1
TGTGCCAGCAGCCCGATCCAAGCCGGGACAGGGGGCACTGAAGCTTTCTTT
CASSPIQAGTGGTEAFF
>.|.|TRBV6-1|TRBJ1-6
TGTGCCAGCAGTGAACAACTCCTTATGGATTCACCCCTCCACTTT
CASSEQLLMDSPLHF
>TRBD2|once|TRBV5-1|TRBJ2-3
TGCGCCAGCAGCCGACTAGCGGCAGGCACAGATACGCAGTATTTT
CASSRLAAGTDTQYF
>TRBD1|.|TRBV7-8|TRBJ1-1
TGTGCCAGCAGCTTAGTCGACAGGGGGCTGATTTTCTTT
CASSLVDRGLIFF
>TRBD2|once|TRBV19|TRBJ2-3
TGTGCCAGTAGTAACTCCGGGACTACCAATGCGGGTACGCAGTATTTT
CASSNSGTTNAGTQYF
>.|.|TRBV4-1|TRBJ1-4
TGCGCCAGCAGCCAAGAACCCCGAACGAGTGAAAAACTGTTTTTT
CASSQEPRTSEKLFF
>.|.|TRBV5-1|TRBJ1-1
TGCGCCAGCAGATTCGAACAGAACACTGAAGCTTTCTTT
CASRFEQNTEAFF
>TRBD1|.|TRBV27|TRBJ2-5
TGTGCCAGCAGCCCTGGGACAGGGGTACTAGAGACCCAGTACTTC
CASSPGTGVLETQYF
>.|.|TRBV30|TRBJ2-7
TGTGCCTGGAGTGTACTGCGAGACAGCAGCTCCTACGAGCAGTACTTC
CAWSVLRDSSSYEQYF
>.|.|TRBV6-5|TRBJ2-5
TGTGCCAGCAGTTACTCGGGCAGGGAGACCCAGTACTTC
CASSYSGRETQYF
>.|.|TRBV11-2|TRBJ2-7
TGTGCCAGCAGCCCCGCAGGGAGGCGAACGTACGAGCAGTACTTC
CASSPAGRRTYEQYF
>.|.|TRBV7-9|TRBJ1-1
TGTGCCAGCAGCTTTGGCGGGGTGGGCACTGAAGCTTTCTTT
CASSFGGVGTEAFF
>TRBD1|.|TRBV4-1|TRBJ2-7
TGCGCCAGCAGCTACCAGCAGGGGGCTACCTACGAGCAGTACTTC
CASSYQQGATYEQYF
>TRBD2|once|TRBV7-3|TRBJ2-5
TGTGCCAGCAGCATCGGACTAGCGGGAGGCGAAGAGACCCAGTACTTC
CASSIGLAGGEETQYF
>TRBD1|once|TRBV9|TRBJ1-5
TGTGCCAGCAGCGTTGGGACAGGGAGTCAGCCCCAGCATTTT
CASSVGTGSQPQHF
>TRBD1|.|TRBV11-3|TRBJ2-2
TGTGCCAGCAGCTTGACAGGGTCACGCGCCGGGGAGCTGTTTTTT
CASSLTGSRAGELFF
>TRBD1|.|TRBV6-1|TRBJ1-2
TGTGCCACCCGGGACAGGGCTAACTATGGCTACACCTTC
CATRDRANYGYTF
>.|once|TRBV15|TRBJ2-2
TGTGCCACCAGCTTCCCAAACACCGGGGAGCTGTTTTTT
CATSFPNTGELFF
>.|.|TRBV3-1/TRBV3-2|TRBJ1-4
TGTGCCAGCAGCCCCCGGCGGGCTAATGAAAAACTGTTTTTT
CASSPRRANEKLFF
>TRBD1|.|TRBV6-5|TRBJ1-4
TGTGCCAGCAGGGGACAGGGGTCGACTAATGAAAAACTGTTTTTT
CASRGQGSTNEKLFF
>.|.|TRBV28|TRBJ1-5
TGTGCCAGCAGTTCAGGGGTGTATCAGCCCCAGCATTTT
CASSSGVYQPQHF
>.|.|TRBV9|TRBJ2-1
TGTGCCAGCAGCGTAGTCTCGCGGAGCTCCTACAATGAGCAGTTCTTC
CASSVVSRSSYNEQFF
>.|.|TRBV28|TRBJ1-5
TGTGCCAGCAGTTTACCTTACCGGACGGAGGATCAGCCCCAGCATTTT
CASSLPYRTEDQPQHF